The clone carrying this T cell receptor beta chain was seen at least ten times. Its matching antigen is unknown. These data originate in a study of T cell repertoires in cytomegalovirus infection. As for the study in general: Public TCR beta signatures were indicative of both CMV infection and a matching HLA type. Whole-study results and caveats: The study identified carriers of CMV plus the relevant HLA from cumulative public TCR beta family frequency. The ex vivo response showed dominance by HLA-C-restricted CMV-specific TCR beta clonotypes.

TCRdb passed the reads through MiXCR, listing each CDR3 protein once. The data contain approximately 140,000 distinct CDR3 sequences, approximately 9.2% of them singletons. The sequence derives from a human donor in good health (CMV status not recorded). Some clones in this sample may be carry-over from other donors' samples. Source material: PBMCs.

CDR3 nucleotides: TGTGCCAGTAGTATAGATCGCAACACCGGGGAGCTGTTTTTT. It codes for CASSIDRNTGELFF. The chain couples TRBV19 to TRBJ2-2; D gene uncertain. The V gene lost 0 bases and the J gene lost 2 bases, with 4 bases spanning the gap. The CDR3 runs to 14 residues. Germline V lookup: CDR1 LNHDA, CDR2 SQIVND (reference sequence).